The 17 T cell receptor beta chains reported below all come from one sample, sequenced in a study of control samples from healthy donors and cancer patients. Measured with immunoSEQ multiplex PCR; TCRdb has only the in-frame clones, and not every one. The table includes over 100,000 clones, around 92% detected once. Sequencing used blood. The receptors were sampled from a woman aged 45-65 years in good health.

V gene TRBV6-6 combines with J gene TRBJ1-2, with D perhaps TRBD1 (6 bases). CDR1 and CDR2 (germline): MNHNY, SVGAGI (reference sequence). V was shortened by 5 bases and J by 4 bases, with 17 bases between the two germline ends. The CDR3 extends over 15 amino acids. The CDR3 coding sequence is TGTGCCAGCAGTCCCCCTCCCGGGGGCAGCTATGGCTACACCTTC. This gives the protein CASSPPPGGSYGYTF.

The V call is TRBV5-1, the J call TRBJ1-4; TRBD1 matches at 8 bases. The CDR3 runs to 14 residues. V was pared by 4 bases and J by 4 bases, with 3 bases of the junction left unmatched. Germline CDR1 and CDR2: SGHRS and YFSETQ. CDR3 DNA sequence: TGCGCCAGCAGCCACAGGGGGAGTAATGAAAAACTGTTTTTT. Its protein product is CASSHRGSNEKLFF.

This clone was recorded a few times. The CDR3 sequence is CASSLSGSTYEQYF. Written as DNA, the CDR3 is TGTGCCAGCAGCCTTAGCGGGAGCACCTACGAGCAGTACTTC. This chain joins TRBV7-9 and TRBJ2-7, with TRBD2 matching 9 bases. With V trimmed by 5 bases and J by 2 bases, 4 bases remained unmatched. The CDR3 has 14 amino acids. Germline loops: CDR1 SEHNR, CDR2 FQNEAQ (reference sequence).

The rearrangement links TRBV6-4 to TRBJ2-2; D may be TRBD1 or TRBD2 (6 bases each). Germline V gene lookup returns CDR1 MRHNA and CDR2 SNTAGT. The CDR3 sequence is 15 residues long. Trimming removed 2 bases from V and 6 bases from J, with 13 bases in between. The CDR3 region is CASSDLKGGSGELFF. In DNA, the CDR3 is TGTGCCAGCAGTGACCTGAAAGGGGGGTCCGGGGAGCTGTTTTTT.

V is TRBV2 and J is TRBJ1-5; D is uncertain. Per germline, CDR1 SNHLY and CDR2 FYNNEI. There are 13 residues in the CDR3. The V end lost 5 bases, the J end lost 0 bases, and 5 bases lay between the germline ends. The CDR3 region has the DNA TGTGCCAGCAGTACGGATAGCAATCAGCCCCAGCATTTT. Encoded protein: CASSTDSNQPQHF. Drawing the rest from reference TRBV2 and TRBJ1-5, the complete variable domain is EPEVTQTPSHQVTQMGQEVILRCVPISNHLYFYWYRQILGQKVEFLVSFYNNEISEKSEIFDDQFSVERPDGSNFTLKIRSTKLEDSAMYFCASSTDSNQPQHFGDGTRLSIL.

This chain uses TRBV28 with TRBJ1-1, with a possible D match to TRBD1 (5 bases). Germline V gene sequence: CDR1 MDHEN, CDR2 SYDVKM. The CDR3 length is 14 residues. Trimming removed 5 bases at V and 5 bases at J, with 15 bases between. The CDR3 reads CASSRRDRETEAFF. The CDR3 nucleotides read TGTGCCAGCAGTCGCAGGGACCGTGAGACTGAAGCTTTCTTT. Using reference TRBV28 and TRBJ1-1 for the parts outside the CDR3, the full variable domain is DVKVTQSSRYLVKRTGEKVFLECVQDMDHENMFWYRQDPGLGLRLIYFSYDVKMKEKGDIPEGYSVSREKKERFSLILESASTNQTSMYLCASSRRDRETEAFFGQGTRLTVV.

V is TRBV5-1 and J is TRBJ2-2; D not certain. CDR1 and CDR2 from the germline V gene are SGHRS and YFSETQ. The CDR3 spans 15 residues. V was pared by 1 base and J by 4 bases, with 11 bases between. CDR3 nucleotides: TGCGCCAGCAGCTTGAGCGTCGACACCACCGGGGAGCTGTTTTTT. This encodes CASSLSVDTTGELFF.

This clone was counted ten times or more. V gene TRBV7-2 combines with J gene TRBJ2-7; 7 nucleotides match TRBD2. V lost 1 base, J lost 7 bases, and 10 bases stayed unmatched. The CDR3 has 15 amino acids. The germline gives CDR1 SGHTA, CDR2 FQGNSA. The CDR3 bases are TGTGCCAGCAGCTTAGACGGGACTAAAGGGCGAGAGCAGTACTTC. This codes for CASSLDGTKGREQYF. Filled out from reference TRBV7-2 and TRBJ2-7, the complete variable domain reads GAGVSQSPSNKVTEKGKDVELRCDPISGHTALYWYRQSLGQGLEFLIYFQGNSAPDKSGLPSDRFSAERTGGSVSTLTIQRTQQEDSAVYLCASSLDGTKGREQYFGPGTRLTVT.

V usage is TRBV3-1 (or the pseudogene TRBV3-2) and J usage is TRBJ2-3; 7 nucleotides agree with TRBD2. CDR1 is LGHDT and CDR2 is YNNKEL in the germline V gene (reference sequence). With V trimmed by 4 bases and J by 2 bases, 3 bases remained unmatched. CDR3 length equals 14 residues. The CDR3 nucleotides are TGTGCCAGCAGCCCCGGGACTAACACAGATACGCAGTATTTT. This encodes CASSPGTNTDTQYF.

The count of this clone is one. This chain joins TRBV24-1 and TRBJ1-5; D ambiguous. This CDR3 is 14 amino acids long. V was clipped by 2 bases and J by 7 bases, with 11 bases between them. Germline V CDR1 and CDR2: KGHDR, SFDVKD. CDR3 bases: TGTGCCACCAGTGATTCCGCCGGCCTACAGCCCCAGCATTTT. Translation gives CATSDSAGLQPQHF.

This clone has just a few counts. The chain links TRBV6-5 to TRBJ2-7; D possibly corresponds to TRBD1 (6 bases). This CDR3 is 14 amino acids long. Germline CDR1 MNHEY, CDR2 SVGAGI. V was cut by 4 bases and J by 2 bases, with 12 bases left in between. The CDR3 loop reads CASSLAGVAYEQYF. The CDR3 bases are TGTGCCAGCAGTTTGGCAGGGGTCGCCTACGAGCAGTACTTC.

V gene TRBV30 combines with J gene TRBJ1-6; a weak D match, TRBD1 (6 bases). This CDR3 has 15 residues. Germline V gene data show CDR1 as GTSNPN and CDR2 as SVGIG (reference sequence). Trimming stripped 3 bases from V and 7 bases from J, with 16 bases between. CDR3 loop: CAWSLYRVQNSPLHF. The CDR3 coding sequence is TGTGCCTGGAGCCTCTACAGGGTACAGAATTCACCCCTCCACTTT.

The chain links TRBV12-5 to TRBJ1-2; unclear D gene. Per germline, CDR1 LGHNT and CDR2 FRNRAP. Trimming left V 0 bases short and J 4 bases short, with 6 bases between. The CDR3 length is 13 residues. The CDR3: CASGLVPFYGYTF. CDR3 bases: TGTGCTAGTGGTTTGGTCCCGTTCTATGGCTACACCTTC.

Regarding this clone: Other DNA sequences of this sample code for an identical CDR3. The chain links TRBV6-4 to TRBJ2-5; D unclear. Trimming removed 4 bases from V and 1 base from J, with 1 base in between. CDR3 size: 11 residues. Germline lookup yields CDR1 MRHNA and CDR2 SNTAGT. The CDR3 nucleotides read TGTGCCAGCAGTGGCCAAGAGACCCAGTACTTC. It specifies CASSGQETQYF.

The sample holds one count of this clone. CDR3 coding DNA: TGTGCCACCTCACAGGGGGGCAATCAGCCCCAGCATTTT. Amino acids: CATSQGGNQPQHF. The chain uses TRBV24-1 and TRBJ1-5; 8 bases agree with TRBD1. CDR1 and CDR2 from the germline V gene are KGHDR and SFDVKD. The CDR3 sequence is 13 residues long. The J segment lost 2 bases and the V segment lost 9 bases, leaving 2 bases of the junction unmatched.

This clone showed up just a few times. The rearrangement uses TRBV5-4 and TRBJ2-2, with TRBD1 matching over 9 bases. Trimming removed 4 bases from V and 5 bases from J; junction bases left unmatched: 6. CDR1 SGHNT and CDR2 YYREEE come from the germline V gene (reference sequence). CDR3 length equals 15 residues. The CDR3 loop reads CASSPRDRETGELFF. CDR3 DNA sequence: TGTGCCAGCAGCCCCCGGGACAGGGAGACCGGGGAGCTGTTTTTT.

This chain joins TRBV13 and TRBJ1-3, with 7 bases aligning to TRBD1. Per germline, CDR1 PRHDT and CDR2 FYEKMQ (reference sequence). Unmatched junction bases numbered 3, after V lost 0 bases and J lost 4 bases. The CDR3 extends over 15 amino acids. The CDR3: CASSLGTGIGNTIYF. CDR3 nucleotides: TGTGCCAGCAGCTTAGGGACAGGGATCGGAAACACCATATATTTT.